This TCR beta chain emerged from a study of cytomegalovirus exposure and HLA in healthy donors. Notes on the study in general: In an earlier analysis, productive rearrangement rates for most beta V segments clustered near 87% or 30%. The study had only CMV serostatus as immune exposure information.

Worth noting for this clone: Its antigen is not identified.

V lost 4 bases, J lost 6 bases, and 7 bases stayed unmatched. The CDR3 has 14 residues. The V gene's germline CDR1 is SGHRS and CDR2 YFSETQ. This PCR relied on a set of 60 Vbeta primers and 13 Jbeta primers. Sequencing used immunoSEQ multiplex PCR; TCRdb keeps in-frame clones, though not all of them. The sample yields about 160,000 clones, about 77% seen once. This receptor was obtained from a man between 25 and 39 years old in good health and CMV-seronegative. Specimen: PBMCs. The V and J genes are TRBV5-1 and TRBJ2-3; 8 bases map to TRBD2. This chain's CDR3 is CASSLSGDRDTQYF. DNA for the CDR3: TGCGCCAGCAGCCTTAGCGGGGACCGGGATACGCAGTATTTT. Supplemented by reference TRBV5-1 and TRBJ2-3, the full variable domain reads KAGVTQTPRYLIKTRGQQVTLSCSPISGHRSVSWYQQTPGQGLQFLFEYFSETQRNKGNFPGRFSGRQFSNSRSEMNVSTLELGDSALYLCASSLSGDRDTQYFGPGTRLTVL.